This T cell receptor (beta chain) was recorded in a study of blood T cell repertoires in COVID-19. At the level of the study: T cells, B-cell-depleted T cells, or PBMCs provided the cDNA or gDNA that served as material.

The CDR3 is 14 residues long. Trimming took 4 bases from V and 5 from J, leaving 14 bases between them. The germline V gene encodes CDR1 SGHNT and CDR2 YENEEA. The repertoire was sequenced with immunoSEQ multiplex PCR; TCRdb's copy has only in-frame clones and lacks some. The sample carries 35,000 to 45,000 clones, 76% recorded once. The receptor was isolated from a man aged 70 or older with active or convalescent COVID-19. The V call is TRBV11-3, the J call TRBJ2-5, with D perhaps matching TRBD1 (6 bases). The sequenced material came from peripheral blood. The DNA for the CDR3 is TGTGCCAGCAGCTCAGACGGGCAGGGGGAGACCCAGTACTTC. This sequence encodes CASSSDGQGETQYF.